Here is one T cell receptor (beta chain) with its context. The sample originates from a study of blood T cell repertoires in COVID-19. Study details: The United States, Italy and Spain were the sources of the acute and convalescent COVID-19 samples. The analysed material was cDNA or gDNA that came from T cells, B-cell-depleted T cells, or PBMCs.

Per the study methods: Estimates of nucleated cell counts were drawn from the amplification of reference gene primers. Sequencing used immunoSEQ multiplex PCR; TCRdb keeps in-frame clones, though not all of them. D and trimming were read from the DNA, whereas the V and J calls and clone size are those reported in that table. The repertoire holds 200,000 to 300,000 clones, with nearly 95% as singletons. The CDR3 has 18 residues. The ends lost 2 bases at V and 4 bases at J; junction bases unmatched: 12. From germline, CDR1 is KGHSH and CDR2 LQKENI. The TCR originated in a man aged 25-45 years with COVID-19, enrolled during active disease. The V call is TRBV18, the J call TRBJ1-1; 11 bases agree with TRBD1. The sequencing input was peripheral blood. CDR3: CASSPVSGQGVLGTEAFF. The CDR3 DNA follows: TGTGCCAGCTCACCAGTCTCGGGACAGGGGGTATTGGGCACTGAAGCTTTCTTT.